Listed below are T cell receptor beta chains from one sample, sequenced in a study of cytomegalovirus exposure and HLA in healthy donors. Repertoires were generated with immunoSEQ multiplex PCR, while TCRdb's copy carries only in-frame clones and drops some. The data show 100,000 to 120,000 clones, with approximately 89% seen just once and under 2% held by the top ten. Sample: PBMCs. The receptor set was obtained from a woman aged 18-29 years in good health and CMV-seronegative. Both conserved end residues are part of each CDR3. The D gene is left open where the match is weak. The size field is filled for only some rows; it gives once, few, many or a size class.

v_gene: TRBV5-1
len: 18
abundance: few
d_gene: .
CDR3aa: CASSHSGRARIRNTEAFF

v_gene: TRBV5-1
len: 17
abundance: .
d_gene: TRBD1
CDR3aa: CASSSAPTGLANYGYTF

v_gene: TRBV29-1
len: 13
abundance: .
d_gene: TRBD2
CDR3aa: CSVGGLVTHEQYF

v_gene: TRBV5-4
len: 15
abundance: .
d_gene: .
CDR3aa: CASSFPGTPPTEAFF

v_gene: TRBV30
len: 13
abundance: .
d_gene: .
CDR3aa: CAWSVEIDSGYTF

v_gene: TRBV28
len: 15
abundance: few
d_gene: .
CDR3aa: CASSVIIQGSYEQYF

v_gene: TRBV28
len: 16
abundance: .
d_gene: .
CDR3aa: CASSLLPYRDSYEQYF

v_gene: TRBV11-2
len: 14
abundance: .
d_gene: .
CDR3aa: CASSPTSSRDEQYF

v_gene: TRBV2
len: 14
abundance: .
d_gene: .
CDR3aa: CASSPRTQTYGYTF

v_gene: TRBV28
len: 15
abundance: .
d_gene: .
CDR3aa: CASSLLGGSSYEQYF

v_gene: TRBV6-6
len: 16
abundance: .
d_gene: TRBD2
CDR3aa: CASNSQREGPYNEQFF

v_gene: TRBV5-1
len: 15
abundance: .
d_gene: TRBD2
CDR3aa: CASSSGTSGTYEQYF

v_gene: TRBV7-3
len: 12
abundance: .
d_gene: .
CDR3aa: CASSLNGAGYTF

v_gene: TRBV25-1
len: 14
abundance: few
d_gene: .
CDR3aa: CASSESLETGELFF

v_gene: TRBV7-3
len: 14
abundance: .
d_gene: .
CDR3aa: CASSFNSMNTEAFF

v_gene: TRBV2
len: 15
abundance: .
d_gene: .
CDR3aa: CASSDSSTGNTEAFF